The clone carrying this T cell receptor beta chain appeared a single time. The data derive from a study of CD8 T cells in Susac syndrome. V lost 2 bases to trimming and J lost 2 bases, with 12 bases between them. Germline lookup yields CDR1 SGDLS and CDR2 YYNGEE. The CDR3 has 15 amino acids. After extraction with the RNeasy kit, about 0.45 to 1 ug of the RNA was reverse transcribed using random hexamers. Amplification of TCR beta CDR3 across 54 Vbeta and 13 Jbeta was performed with immunoSEQ multiplex PCR. TCRdb re-analysed the immunoSEQ multiplex PCR reads in MiXCR, keeping a single row per CDR3 protein. This table has about 180,000 distinct CDR3 sequences, roughly 95% appearing once. Sequencing targeted TCR beta in T cells from blood (CD8+ and CD4+). Patients with stable or active relapsing-remitting disease, all of them treatment-naive, made up the multiple sclerosis controls.

The sequencing sample was made of CD8+ T cells from PBMCs. This clonotype was sampled from a human donor with multiple sclerosis. The chain has TRBV9 and TRBJ2-3, with D possibly TRBD2 on 6 matching bases. CDR3 nucleotides: TGTGCCAGCAGCGTCGGGCGGGGTTCCACAGATACGCAGTATTTT. Encoded protein: CASSVGRGSTDTQYF.